The 20 T cell receptor beta chains given below trace back to one sample, sequenced in a study of blood T cells in healthy people across ages. The authors ran a second PCR of about 7 to 11 cycles using a sample-barcoded 5' primer and a J-beta primer mix. TCRdb processed the 5' RACE reads anew with MiXCR; each CDR3 protein has one entry. The sample has hundreds of thousands of distinct CDR3 sequences, nearly 25% seen once. These data also formed part of another study, on T cells of mothers and their children.

The specimen was blood. These TCRs come from a boy aged 10-17 years in good health.

This clonotype was seen many times. V usage is TRBV9 and J usage is TRBJ2-7; D not certain. CDR3 size: 14 residues. Trimming pared 3 bases from V and 0 bases from J, leaving 10 bases between. The V gene's germline CDR1 is SGDLS and CDR2 YYNGEE. Written as DNA, the CDR3 is TGTGCCAGCAGCGCCCAGGTCAACTCCTACGAGCAGTACTTC. Translating gives CASSAQVNSYEQYF.

The V call is TRBV19, the J call TRBJ1-5; 12 positions agree with TRBD1. The CDR3 contains 16 residues. The ends lost 1 base at V and 2 bases at J; junction bases unmatched: 0. Germline V lookup: CDR1 LNHDA, CDR2 SQIVND (reference sequence). CDR3 sequence (DNA): TGTGCCAGTAGTATAGGGGACAGGGGGCGCAATCAGCCCCAGCATTTT. Protein product: CASSIGDRGRNQPQHF. Filled out from reference TRBV19 and TRBJ1-5, the complete variable domain reads DGGITQSPKYLFRKEGQNVTLSCEQNLNHDAMYWYRQDPGQGLRLIYYSQIVNDFQKGDIAEGYSVSREKKESFPLTVTSAQKNPTAFYLCASSIGDRGRNQPQHFGDGTRLSIL.

This clonotype was detected only a few times. The chain joins TRBV29-1 to TRBJ1-1; D not resolved. CDR1 and CDR2 from the germline V gene are SQVTM and ANQGSEA. V was shortened by 2 bases and J by 2 bases, with 15 bases between the two germline ends. The CDR3 runs to 15 residues. The CDR3 DNA follows: TGCAGCGTTGAATGGGCCGCCAAGACCAACACTGAAGCTTTCTTT. Protein sequence: CSVEWAAKTNTEAFF. Filled out from reference TRBV29-1 and TRBJ1-1, the complete variable domain reads SAVISQKPSRDICQRGTSLTIQCQVDSQVTMMFWYRQQPGQSLTLIATANQGSEATYESGFVIDKFPISRPNLTFSTLTVSNMSPEDSSIYLCSVEWAAKTNTEAFFGQGTRLTVV.

Only a few counts were recorded for this clonotype. The chain's CDR3 is CASSSPGHYPSGELFF. The CDR3 DNA follows: TGTGCCAGCAGCTCACCGGGACACTACCCTTCCGGGGAGCTGTTTTTT. The chain couples TRBV5-4 to TRBJ2-2; maybe TRBD1 (6 bases). The V and J ends lost 3 bases and 6 bases respectively, with 18 bases between them. Germline V CDR1 and CDR2: SGHNT, YYREEE (reference sequence). CDR3 length equals 16 residues.

This clonotype has only a few counts. The chain employs TRBV7-8 and TRBJ2-1; 8 nucleotides agree with TRBD2. The J call may be mistaken, given a closer DNA end match to TRBJ2-5. CDR3 length: 16 amino acids. Germline V gene sequence: CDR1 SGHVS, CDR2 FQNEAQ. CDR3 DNA sequence: TGTGCCAGCAGCTTAGGGGTAGCGGGAACACAAGAGACCCAGTACTTC. As protein: CASSLGVAGTQETQYF.

The gene calls are TRBV6-2 or TRBV6-3 and TRBJ2-5; D may be TRBD1 (7 bases). Germline-derived CDR1 and CDR2 are MNHEY and SVGEGT. The CDR3 has 17 residues. V lost 5 bases to trimming and J lost 4 bases, with 23 bases between them. The CDR3 DNA reads TGTGCCAGCAGTGGGACTCGGACCGGACAGGTTAGAGAGACCCAGTACTTC. Encoded protein: CASSGTRTGQVRETQYF.

On this clonotype itself: The junction shows a germline mismatch at one end, possibly a read error. V and J are TRBV7-6 and TRBJ2-1, with 7 bases lining up with TRBD2. The length of the CDR3 is 17 residues. Germline CDR1 reads SGHVS; CDR2 reads FNYEAQ. CDR3 sequence: CTSSLGGRGDAYNEQFF. DNA of the CDR3: TGTACCAGCAGCTTAGGCGGACGGGGGGACGCCTACAATGAGCAGTTCTTC.

This clonotype turned up a few times. V is TRBV7-2 and J is TRBJ1-4; 7 nucleotides match TRBD1. Losses at the gene ends were 5 bases for V and 7 bases for J; bases not matched to a gene: 16. The CDR3 covers 17 residues. Germline V gene sequence: CDR1 SGHTA, CDR2 FQGNSA. The chain's CDR3 is CASSPLIGPGGGEKLFF. DNA of the CDR3: TGTGCCAGCAGCCCCCTAATAGGGCCAGGGGGAGGTGAAAAACTGTTTTTT.

This clonotype was counted between two and nine times. J is TRBJ1-2 and V is TRBV6-5; 7 nucleotides match TRBD1. The CDR3 length is 16 residues. Germline V gene sequence: CDR1 MNHEY, CDR2 SVGAGI. Losses at the gene ends were 2 bases for V and 0 bases for J; bases not matched to a gene: 6. Written as DNA, the CDR3 is TGTGCCAGCAGTTACCGGGGACAGCGCACTAACTATGGCTACACCTTC. It is translated as CASSYRGQRTNYGYTF.

J is TRBJ1-3 and V is TRBV20-1; no clear D. The ends were cut back, 2 bases at V and 2 bases at J, with 10 bases in the middle. Germline V lookup: CDR1 DFQATT, CDR2 SNEGSKA (reference sequence). The CDR3 has 14 amino acids. CDR3: CSARSISTGNTIYF. In nucleotides, the CDR3 is TGCAGTGCTAGATCGATTAGTACTGGAAACACCATATATTTT.

This clonotype was recorded a few times. This chain uses TRBV25-1 with TRBJ1-1, with 11 positions matching TRBD1. Germline assignment: CDR1 MGHDK and CDR2 SYGVNS. The CDR3 consists of 15 residues. The V and J ends lost 9 bases and 6 bases, in that order; junction bases with no gene match: 12. CDR3 residues: CASQPGQGGGAEAFF. The CDR3 DNA reads TGTGCCAGTCAGCCGGGACAGGGGGGTGGCGCTGAAGCTTTCTTT.

The chain recombines TRBV20-1 with TRBJ2-5; D is possibly TRBD1 (6 bases). The last part of the DNA fits TRBJ2-7 better; the J call may be wrong. Germline CDR1 is DFQATT and CDR2 is SNEGSKA (reference sequence). This CDR3 is built from 12 residues. CDR3 DNA: TGCAGTGCTAATACAGGGACCTACGAGCAGTACTTC. Protein sequence: CSANTGTYEQYF.

The gene calls are TRBV28 and TRBJ1-5; 10 bases fit TRBD1. Germline V gene sequence: CDR1 MDHEN, CDR2 SYDVKM. The CDR3 extends over 16 amino acids. Trimming cost V 6 bases and J 5 bases; bases outside gene matches: 10. In DNA, the CDR3 is TGTGCCAGCAGCCACGGTTGGACAGGGGGTGATCAGCCCCAGCATTTT. This translates into CASSHGWTGGDQPQHF.

Points on this clonotype: The junction differs from germline at one of its ends, possibly a read error. CDR3 sequence reads: CASSLGVLAGQEAQYF. CDR3 nucleotide sequence: TGTGCCAGCAGCTTAGGGGTGCTAGCGGGCCAAGAGGCCCAGTACTTC. The chain links TRBV7-2 to TRBJ2-5; 8 bases match TRBD2. CDR1 and CDR2 (germline): SGHTA, FQGNSA. This CDR3 has 16 amino acids.

J is TRBJ2-5 and V is TRBV5-1; 7 nucleotides agree with TRBD2. The DNA end is more similar to TRBJ2-1, so the J call may be wrong. CDR3 length equals 17 residues. Germline values: CDR1 SGHRS, CDR2 YFSETQ. The CDR3 DNA is TGCGCCAGCAGCGCGGGAGAAACTGTGGGCCCCTACAATGAGCAGTTCTTC. Protein product: CASSAGETVGPYNEQFF.

The chain carries TRBV27 and TRBJ2-5, with 8 bases aligning to TRBD1. The J call may be incorrect, as the DNA end agrees better with TRBJ2-1. The CDR3 sequence is 15 residues long. Looked up from germline, CDR1 is MNHEY and CDR2 is SMNVEV (reference sequence). The CDR3 nucleotides read TGTGCCAGCAAACCCTCGGGACAGGACTATGATGAGCAGTTCTTC. Its translation is CASKPSGQDYDEQFF.

This clonotype has just a few counts. The chain uses TRBV9 and TRBJ2-7; 8 bases are a match to TRBD2. J lost 0 bases, V lost 6 bases, and 8 bases had no gene match. CDR3 length equals 15 residues. CDR1 is SGDLS and CDR2 is YYNGEE in the germline V gene. The chain's CDR3 is CASTPASGPSYEQYF. DNA of the CDR3: TGTGCCAGCACCCCCGCTAGCGGGCCCTCCTACGAGCAGTACTTC. Based on the CDR3 plus reference TRBV9 and TRBJ2-7, the full variable domain is DSGVTQTPKHLITATGQRVTLRCSPRSGDLSVYWYQQSLDQGLQFLIQYYNGEERAKGNILERFSAQQFPDLHSELNLSSLELGDSALYFCASTPASGPSYEQYFGPGTRLTVT.

This clonotype has more than one count but fewer than ten. The rearrangement uses TRBV11-2 and TRBJ2-7, with TRBD2 identical over 9 bases. This CDR3 contains 14 residues. Germline-derived CDR1 and CDR2 are SGHAT and FQNNGV. The J segment lost 4 bases and the V segment lost 2 bases, leaving 3 bases of the junction unmatched. This chain's CDR3 is CASSLSSGRYEQYF. In nucleotides, the CDR3 is TGTGCCAGCAGCTTATCAAGCGGGAGGTACGAGCAGTACTTC.

This clonotype was detected a few times. The rearrangement links TRBV2 to TRBJ2-7, with D uncertain. CDR3 size: 13 residues. V gave up 7 bases and J gave up 5 bases, with 15 bases separating them. Per the germline V gene, CDR1 is SNHLY and CDR2 is FYNNEI. The CDR3 bases are TGTGCCAGCAATAAGGGCCCTCGGGACGAGCAGTACTTC. Translation gives CASNKGPRDEQYF.

J is TRBJ1-2 and V is TRBV11-2, with TRBD1 as a possible D gene (5 bases). CDR3 length: 14 residues. Germline assignment: CDR1 SGHAT and CDR2 FQNNGV. With 2 bases removed from V and 6 bases from J, the gap between germline ends came to 13 bases. The CDR3 sequence: CASSLLRRDDGYTF. DNA for the CDR3: TGTGCCAGCAGCTTATTAAGACGGGACGATGGCTACACCTTC.